The clone carrying this T cell receptor (beta chain) was seen just once. It was cDNA, reverse transcribed from extracted RNA, that served as the sequencing template. TCRdb keeps only in-frame clones here, not all; method: immunoSEQ multiplex PCR. Here the sample spans roughly 150,000 clones, about 89% being singletons. This CDR3 has 14 residues. V gave up 9 bases and J gave up 6 bases, with 19 bases separating them. Germline V gene lookup returns CDR1 MNHEY and CDR2 SMNVEV (reference sequence). These data come from a study of CD8+ T cells in alopecia areata. The gene calls are TRBV27 and TRBJ2-3; D not resolved. The TCR comes from a human donor with alopecia areata. The sequencing here drew on CD8+ T cells sorted from blood, taken at week 0. DNA for the CDR3: TGTGCCAGTAGAACCATGTCCCACTCGGATACGCAGTATTTT. The encoded protein is CASRTMSHSDTQYF.